These 27 T cell receptor beta chains share one sample of origin, sequenced in a study of blood T cell repertoires in COVID-19. Repertoires were generated with immunoSEQ multiplex PCR, while TCRdb's copy carries only in-frame clones and drops some. The data hold 300,000 to 400,000 clones, with 65% to 90% observed a single time. Material for sequencing was peripheral blood. Every receptor here comes from a human donor in a cohort sampled during active COVID-19.

This chain links TRBV5-1 with TRBJ1-2; D possibly corresponds to TRBD1 (5 bases). Trimming stripped 4 bases from V and 3 bases from J, with 13 bases between. Per the germline V gene, CDR1 is SGHRS and CDR2 is YFSETQ. The CDR3 contains 14 residues. The CDR3 bases are TGCGCCAGCAGCCCGACAGATCCCCACTATGGCTACACCTTC. This gives the protein CASSPTDPHYGYTF.

The chain uses TRBV5-6 and TRBJ1-3; the match to TRBD1 covers 7 bases. Per germline, CDR1 SGHDT and CDR2 YYEEEE. The CDR3 spans 16 residues. Trimming removed 3 bases from V and 0 bases from J; junction bases left unmatched: 6. The CDR3 region is CASSSPGTASGNTIYF. The CDR3, as DNA: TGTGCCAGCAGCTCACCCGGGACAGCCTCTGGAAACACCATATATTTT. Complete variable domain (other parts from reference TRBV5-6 and TRBJ1-3): DAGVTQSPTHLIKTRGQQVTLRCSPKSGHDTVSWYQQALGQGPQFIFQYYEEEERQRGNFPDRFSGHQFPNYSSELNVNALLLGDSALYLCASSSPGTASGNTIYFGEGSWLTVV.

The chain is built from TRBV7-6 and TRBJ2-2; 12 positions agree with TRBD1. Looked up from germline, CDR1 is SGHVS and CDR2 is FNYEAQ. Germline trimming cut 5 bases from V and 3 bases from J; bases unmatched to any gene: 13. This CDR3 is built from 19 residues. The CDR3 loop reads CASSGAGTGGALHTGELFF. DNA of the CDR3: TGTGCCAGCAGCGGAGCCGGGACAGGGGGCGCACTGCACACCGGGGAGCTGTTTTTT.

Of note for this clone: This CDR3 is also generated by other DNA sequences in the sample. The V gene is TRBV12-3 or TRBV12-4, the J gene TRBJ2-7; D is unresolved. V lost 1 base, J lost 1 base, and 5 bases lay in between. The CDR3 consists of 13 residues. CDR3 protein: CASSLGSSYEQYF. The DNA for the CDR3 is TGTGCCAGCAGTTTAGGCAGTTCCTACGAGCAGTACTTC.

V and J are TRBV30 and TRBJ2-7; D possibly corresponds to TRBD2 (6 bases). The CDR3 has 15 amino acids. Germline assignment: CDR1 GTSNPN and CDR2 SVGIG (reference sequence). Trimming took 2 bases from V and 7 from J, leaving 21 bases between them. Written as DNA, the CDR3 is TGTGCCTGGAGTCCCTCGGGACTGAGGGTTTGGGAGCAGTACTTC. Protein product: CAWSPSGLRVWEQYF.

The chain joins TRBV5-6 to TRBJ2-2; TRBD1 matches at 10 bases. CDR1 is SGHDT and CDR2 is YYEEEE in the germline V gene. This CDR3 region has 15 residues. V trimming: 3 bases; J trimming: 7 bases; junction bases outside the gene matches: 6. The CDR3 sequence: CASSSRTGGIGELFF. The CDR3 nucleotides read TGTGCCAGCAGCTCCCGGACAGGGGGTATCGGGGAGCTGTTTTTT.

In this sample, this clone turned up once. The chain uses TRBV7-3 and TRBJ1-2; TRBD1 might be the D (5 bases). Trimming took off 2 bases at V and 7 bases at J, with 11 bases between the two ends. Germline V CDR1 and CDR2: SGHTA, FQGTGA. This CDR3 spans 13 amino acids. CDR3 loop: CASSLQGGAGYTF. CDR3 DNA sequence: TGTGCCAGCAGCTTACAGGGCGGCGCTGGCTACACCTTC. Drawing the rest from reference TRBV7-3 and TRBJ1-2, the complete variable domain is GAGVSQTPSNKVTEKGKYVELRCDPISGHTALYWYRQSLGQGPEFLIYFQGTGAADDSGLPNDRFFAVRPEGSVSTLKIQRTERGDSAVYLCASSLQGGAGYTFGSGTRLTVV.

This chain joins TRBV6-5 and TRBJ2-7; 10 positions agree with TRBD1. Germline loops: CDR1 MNHEY, CDR2 SVGAGI. This CDR3 has 14 amino acids. The V and J ends lost 8 bases and 3 bases, in that order; junction bases with no gene match: 7. This CDR3 reads CASSGTGDFYEQYF. CDR3 DNA sequence: TGTGCCAGCTCCGGGACAGGGGATTTCTACGAGCAGTACTTC.

The CDR3 loop is CASSESEVGGYTF. CDR3 in DNA: TGTGCCAGCAGTGAATCAGAGGTCGGTGGCTACACCTTC. The rearrangement uses TRBV25-1 and TRBJ1-2; D is undetermined. Germline CDR1 reads MGHDK; CDR2 reads SYGVNS. Trimming cost V 1 base and J 7 bases, with 10 bases left between them. The CDR3 runs 13 residues.

Many counts were recorded for this clone. This CDR3 is also generated by other DNA sequences in the sample. The CDR3, as DNA: TGTGCCAGCAGCTTAGGGGGCGGAGCCTACAATGAGCAGTTCTTC. This encodes CASSLGGGAYNEQFF. This chain links TRBV11-3 with TRBJ2-1; TRBD1 might be the D (5 bases). The CDR3 totals 15 residues. Germline assignment: CDR1 SGHNT and CDR2 YENEEA. Trimming left V 1 base short and J 2 bases short, with 9 bases between.

The rearrangement joins TRBV7-3 to TRBJ2-6, with 15 bases fitting TRBD2. Losses at the gene ends were 2 bases for V and 1 base for J; bases not matched to a gene: 6. This CDR3 region has 20 residues. Germline CDR1 is SGHTA and CDR2 is FQGTGA. The DNA for the CDR3 is TGTGCCAGCAGCTTATGGGGACTAGCGGGGGGCCCGTCTGGGGCCAACGTCCTGACTTTC. It specifies CASSLWGLAGGPSGANVLTF. The whole variable domain, filled in from reference TRBV7-3 and TRBJ2-6, reads GAGVSQTPSNKVTEKGKYVELRCDPISGHTALYWYRQSLGQGPEFLIYFQGTGAADDSGLPNDRFFAVRPEGSVSTLKIQRTERGDSAVYLCASSLWGLAGGPSGANVLTFGAGSRLTVL.

The chain links TRBV6-2 or TRBV6-3 to TRBJ2-1, with a tentative D call TRBD1 (6 bases). The CDR3 extends over 14 amino acids. Germline V gene data show CDR1 as MNHEY and CDR2 as SVGEGT. V was cut by 6 bases and J by 6 bases, with 15 bases left in between. The CDR3 protein is CASSHRVLGNEQFF. The DNA of the CDR3 is TGTGCCAGCAGCCACAGGGTCCTGGGCAATGAGCAGTTCTTC.

The chain links TRBV9 to TRBJ1-2, with TRBD1 matching 7 bases. The CDR3 spans 12 residues. J lost 8 bases, V lost 4 bases, and 5 bases had no gene match. CDR1 is SGDLS, CDR2 YYNGEE, per germline. CDR3 coding DNA: TGTGCCAGCAGCAAAACAGGGGAAGGCTACACCTTC. This codes for CASSKTGEGYTF.

V gene TRBV24-1 combines with J gene TRBJ2-5, with 7 bases identical to TRBD2. The CDR3 length is 13 residues. J gave up 3 bases and V 6 bases, and 3 bases lay outside the gene matches. Per the germline V gene, CDR1 is KGHDR and CDR2 is SFDVKD. CDR3 region: CATSPGGKETQYF. For the CDR3, the DNA is TGTGCCACCAGTCCGGGGGGAAAAGAGACCCAGTACTTC.

The chain recombines TRBV11-3 with TRBJ2-1; D is unclear. The germline V gene encodes CDR1 SGHNT and CDR2 YENEEA. CDR3 length: 13 residues. The ends were cut back, 4 bases at V and 9 bases at J, with 13 bases in the middle. CDR3 in DNA: TGTGCCAGCAGCTCTAGTTCACAAGCTGAGCAGTTCTTC. Protein sequence: CASSSSSQAEQFF.

This chain links TRBV18 with TRBJ2-4; D not certain. Looked up from germline, CDR1 is KGHSH and CDR2 is LQKENI. Trimming left V 0 bases short and J 5 bases short, with 11 bases between. This CDR3 spans 15 amino acids. The DNA of the CDR3 is TGTGCCAGCTCACCACCGACCGGGTTTCAAAACATTCAGTACTTC. Translating gives CASSPPTGFQNIQYF.

The chain employs TRBV21-1 and TRBJ1-5. TRBV21-1 has pseudogene status. The CDR3 runs 14 residues. The CDR3 DNA sequence: TGTGCCAGCAGCAAAGGGACTAGTCCCCCGCCCCAGCATTTT. This gives the protein CASSKGTSPPPQHF.

V gene TRBV30 combines with J gene TRBJ1-1; 8 bases align to TRBD1. V shed 2 bases, J shed 2 bases, and the junction held 7 bases outside the gene matches. Germline V lookup: CDR1 GTSNPN, CDR2 SVGIG (reference sequence). CDR3 length equals 15 residues. The CDR3 here is CAWSTRTGLNTEAFF. CDR3 coding DNA: TGTGCCTGGAGTACCAGGACAGGGCTTAACACTGAAGCTTTCTTT.

This clone was recorded many times. V gene TRBV30 combines with J gene TRBJ1-6, with 9 bases fitting TRBD1. The V and J ends lost 0 bases and 7 bases, in that order; junction bases with no gene match: 4. Germline V gene sequence: CDR1 GTSNPN, CDR2 SVGIG (reference sequence). This CDR3 comprises 15 residues. CDR3 sequence reads: CAWSVRDRDNSPLHF. The CDR3 bases are TGTGCCTGGAGTGTACGGGACAGGGACAATTCACCCCTCCACTTT.

A remark on this clone: This specimen includes other DNA sequences encoding the same CDR3. The chain is built from TRBV15 and TRBJ1-5; TRBD1 agrees at 8 bases. Germline CDR1 LNHNV, CDR2 YYDKDF (reference sequence). The CDR3 loop spans 15 amino acids. Unmatched junction bases numbered 2, after V lost 0 bases and J lost 4 bases. The CDR3 nucleotides read TGTGCCACCAGCAGAGATCGACAGGGGAATCAGCCCCAGCATTTT. Protein sequence: CATSRDRQGNQPQHF.

CDR3 sequence (DNA): TGCAGCTCTGACAGGGGAAACACTGAAGCTTTCTTT. Encoded protein: CSSDRGNTEAFF. J is TRBJ1-1 and V is TRBV29-1, with TRBD1 matching 8 bases. Germline V lookup: CDR1 SQVTM, CDR2 ANQGSEA. J was trimmed by 2 bases and V by 8 bases; bases with no gene match: 4. CDR3 length: 12 residues.

The chain carries TRBV10-1 and TRBJ1-1; 8 positions agree with TRBD1. Trimming took 4 bases from V and 3 from J; bases not matched to a gene: 22. CDR3 length equals 20 residues. Per germline, CDR1 WNHNN and CDR2 SYGVQD (reference sequence). The CDR3 protein is CASSGRPRGRLRGLDTEAFF. In DNA, the CDR3 is TGCGCCAGCAGTGGTCGACCCAGGGGGCGACTGAGGGGGTTGGACACTGAAGCTTTCTTT.

This sequence joins TRBV6-5 and TRBJ1-4; D possibly corresponds to TRBD1 (5 bases). The CDR3 is 14 residues long. V was cut by 8 bases and J by 0 bases, with 10 bases left in between. Germline lookup yields CDR1 MNHEY and CDR2 SVGAGI. Written as DNA, the CDR3 is TGTGCCAGCCGGGGGGGTGCAACTAATGAAAAACTGTTTTTT. This sequence encodes CASRGGATNEKLFF.

This rearrangement joins TRBV7-9 to TRBJ1-1; TRBD1 agrees at 8 bases. Germline V gives CDR1 SEHNR, CDR2 FQNEAQ (reference sequence). Trimming took 6 bases from V and 1 from J; bases not matched to a gene: 1. This CDR3 has 13 residues. The CDR3 spells CASRGTGNTEAFF. CDR3 DNA sequence: TGTGCCAGCAGGGGGACAGGGAACACTGAAGCTTTCTTT.

The V and J genes are TRBV6-4 and TRBJ2-2, with 7 positions matching TRBD1. This CDR3 spans 14 amino acids. CDR1 is MRHNA and CDR2 is SNTAGT in the germline V gene. V lost 2 bases to trimming and J lost 5 bases; unmatched junction nucleotides: 2. In DNA, the CDR3 is TGTGCCAGCAGTGACGAGGGGGCGACCGGGGAGCTGTTTTTT. Translation gives CASSDEGATGELFF.

This chain uses TRBV6-5 with TRBJ2-5; the D gene is possibly TRBD2 (7 bases). The CDR3 is 15 amino acids. V was clipped by 0 bases and J by 6 bases, with 14 bases between them. Germline V CDR1 and CDR2: MNHEY, SVGAGI. CDR3 DNA: TGTGCCAGCAGTTACTCGAGGGGGGGAGCGAAGACCCAGTACTTC. Its protein is CASSYSRGGAKTQYF.

This sequence joins TRBV7-9 and TRBJ2-2; 7 bases are a match to TRBD1. The CDR3 is 19 residues long. CDR1 is SEHNR and CDR2 is FQNEAQ in the germline V gene (reference sequence). V lost 5 bases to trimming and J lost 0 bases; unmatched junction nucleotides: 15. The CDR3 sequence: CASSQLGQLIDANTGELFF. CDR3 bases: TGTGCCAGCAGCCAATTGGGACAGTTAATTGACGCGAACACCGGGGAGCTGTTTTTT.